One sample yielded the 25 T cell receptor beta chains listed below, sequenced in a study of PD-L1 blockade in urothelial cancer. The protocol was immunoSEQ multiplex PCR, while the TCRdb copy is restricted to in-frame clones and leaves out a portion. Among about 30,000 clones listed, 89% were seen once. Time point given: peripheral blood 6 weeks after treatment start. Sequencing used PBMCs, obtained around atezolizumab (anti-PD-L1) treatment. Receptor source: a man older than 75 with urothelial cancer.

The chain couples TRBV5-1 to TRBJ2-2, with 9 nucleotides matching TRBD1. Germline CDR1 reads SGHRS; CDR2 reads YFSETQ. V was pared by 4 bases and J by 0 bases, with 4 bases of the junction left unmatched. The CDR3 contains 16 residues. The CDR3 coding sequence is TGCGCCAGCAGCCCGGGGACAGGGTCGAACACCGGGGAGCTGTTTTTT. Translated, it gives CASSPGTGSNTGELFF.

This rearrangement joins TRBV29-1 to TRBJ1-5; the D gene is possibly TRBD1 (5 bases). CDR1 and CDR2 from the germline V gene are SQVTM and ANQGSEA. Trimming took off 4 bases at V and 4 bases at J, with 11 bases between the two ends. CDR3 length: 13 amino acids. In DNA, the CDR3 is TGCAGCGTTGCGGGGGGGGTAAATCAGCCCCAGCATTTT. This encodes CSVAGGVNQPQHF.

The chain couples TRBV5-1 to TRBJ2-1; D uncertain. Trimming took off 0 bases at V and 0 bases at J, with 10 bases between the two ends. Germline values: CDR1 SGHRS, CDR2 YFSETQ. The CDR3 loop spans 16 amino acids. The CDR3 nucleotides are TGCGCCAGCAGCTTGGGCCCAACTATCTCCTACAATGAGCAGTTCTTC. It specifies CASSLGPTISYNEQFF.

This rearrangement joins TRBV7-7 to TRBJ2-1; TRBD1 agrees at 7 bases. CDR3 length: 13 residues. Trimming at V came to 3 bases and at J to 4 bases, leaving 0 bases not matched to a gene. Germline values: CDR1 SSHAT, CDR2 FNYEAQ (reference sequence). The CDR3 here is CASSLGQYNEQFF. CDR3 nucleotides: TGTGCCAGCAGCTTGGGACAGTACAATGAGCAGTTCTTC.

CDR3 loop: CATSRDRAGIGYGYTF. Written as DNA, the CDR3 is TGTGCCACCAGCAGAGATAGGGCAGGGATCGGCTATGGCTACACCTTC. The chain carries TRBV15 and TRBJ1-2; possibly TRBD1 for D (5 bases). The CDR3 contains 16 residues. Germline V CDR1 and CDR2: LNHNV, YYDKDF (reference sequence). V was shortened by 0 bases and J by 4 bases, with 15 bases between the two germline ends.

This clone has a single count. The chain couples TRBV19 to TRBJ1-2; no clear D gene. The ends were cut back, 7 bases at V and 2 bases at J, with 14 bases in the middle. CDR3 length: 14 amino acids. Germline V gives CDR1 LNHDA, CDR2 SQIVND (reference sequence). CDR3 DNA sequence: TGTGCCAGTACCCTCGGGATAATGAACTATGGCTACACCTTC. It yields the protein CASTLGIMNYGYTF. The full variable domain, completed using reference TRBV19 and TRBJ1-2, is DGGITQSPKYLFRKEGQNVTLSCEQNLNHDAMYWYRQDPGQGLRLIYYSQIVNDFQKGDIAEGYSVSREKKESFPLTVTSAQKNPTAFYLCASTLGIMNYGYTFGSGTRLTVV.

The chain recombines TRBV15 with TRBJ2-5; 9 bases line up with TRBD2. V trimming: 0 bases; J trimming: 5 bases; junction bases outside the gene matches: 13. This CDR3 is 18 amino acids long. Germline V gives CDR1 LNHNV, CDR2 YYDKDF (reference sequence). CDR3 bases: TGTGCCACCAGCAGAGAACGGGGCGGGAGGGCCGATAGGGAGACCCAGTACTTC. Its translation: CATSRERGGRADRETQYF.

V usage is TRBV6-5 and J usage is TRBJ2-6; the D is unclear. V lost 4 bases and J 4 bases, leaving 5 bases between the germline ends. CDR3 size: 13 residues. Germline-derived CDR1 and CDR2 are MNHEY and SVGAGI. CDR3 DNA: TGTGCCAGCAGTTTCCGGGGGGCCAACGTCCTGACTTTC. Translated, it gives CASSFRGANVLTF.

The chain uses TRBV5-1 and TRBJ2-2; 10 bases match TRBD2. This CDR3 region has 16 residues. The J segment lost 1 base and the V segment lost 3 bases, leaving 3 bases of the junction unmatched. The germline V gene has CDR1 SGHRS and CDR2 YFSETQ. The CDR3 coding sequence is TGCGCCAGCAGCTCCCGGACTAGCGGGAACACCGGGGAGCTGTTTTTT. As protein: CASSSRTSGNTGELFF. Using reference TRBV5-1 and TRBJ2-2 for the parts outside the CDR3, the full variable domain is KAGVTQTPRYLIKTRGQQVTLSCSPISGHRSVSWYQQTPGQGLQFLFEYFSETQRNKGNFPGRFSGRQFSNSRSEMNVSTLELGDSALYLCASSSRTSGNTGELFFGEGSRLTVL.

The chain combines TRBV5-5 with TRBJ2-7, with TRBD1 matching over 9 bases. Germline lookup yields CDR1 SGHKS and CDR2 YYEKEE (reference sequence). Unmatched junction bases numbered 2, after V lost 2 bases and J lost 2 bases. The CDR3 totals 14 residues. CDR3 sequence reads: CASSFDRGTYEQYF. For the CDR3, the DNA is TGTGCCAGCAGCTTTGACAGGGGGACCTACGAGCAGTACTTC.

This clone has a single count. The rearrangement links TRBV19 to TRBJ2-3, with D possibly TRBD1 on 5 matching bases. The CDR3 extends over 15 amino acids. Trimming pared 5 bases from V and 1 base from J, leaving 13 bases between. CDR1 LNHDA and CDR2 SQIVND come from the germline V gene (reference sequence). CDR3 DNA: TGTGCCAGTAGTCCTAGGAGCAGGGGCACAGATACGCAGTATTTT. Its protein product is CASSPRSRGTDTQYF.

This chain connects TRBV5-1 to TRBJ1-2; 8 nucleotides align to TRBD1. The CDR3 covers 15 residues. CDR1 and CDR2 (germline): SGHRS, YFSETQ. Trimming at V came to 0 bases and at J to 4 bases, leaving 5 bases not matched to a gene. The CDR3 nucleotides read TGCGCCAGCAGCTTGGGGGGAGACAGGGGCTATGGCTACACCTTC. Protein sequence: CASSLGGDRGYGYTF.

The rearrangement joins TRBV6-1 to TRBJ2-4; 8 nucleotides align to TRBD1. CDR3 length: 15 residues. The germline gives CDR1 MNHNS, CDR2 SASEGT. V trimming: 3 bases; J trimming: 3 bases; junction bases outside the gene matches: 4. CDR3 amino acids: CASSDQGAGKNIQYF. CDR3 nucleotide sequence: TGTGCCAGCAGTGACCAGGGGGCGGGCAAAAACATTCAGTACTTC.

This clone was detected only once. The rearrangement uses TRBV5-1 and TRBJ2-2, with TRBD2 as a possible D gene (6 bases). V lost 6 bases and J 4 bases, leaving 16 bases between the germline ends. The CDR3 is made up of 15 amino acids. CDR1 is SGHRS, CDR2 YFSETQ, per germline. CDR3 protein: CASNAEAGGTGELFF. CDR3 DNA: TGCGCCAGCAATGCTGAGGCCGGGGGCACCGGGGAGCTGTTTTTT.

The genes are TRBV7-2 and TRBJ2-1; D call uncertain. Trimming removed 3 bases from V and 15 bases from J, with 9 bases in between. The germline gives CDR1 SGHTA, CDR2 FQGNSA. The CDR3 extends over 10 amino acids. DNA for the CDR3: TGTGCCAGCAGCTTGAAACAGCTGTTCTTC. As protein: CASSLKQLFF. Full variable domain (outside the CDR3, taken from reference TRBV7-2 and TRBJ2-1): GAGVSQSPSNKVTEKGKDVELRCDPISGHTALYWYRQSLGQGLEFLIYFQGNSAPDKSGLPSDRFSAERTGGSVSTLTIQRTQQEDSAVYLCASSLKQLFFGPGTRLTVL.

This rearrangement joins TRBV7-8 to TRBJ1-1; 8 bases align to TRBD1. Germline V CDR1 and CDR2: SGHVS, FQNEAQ. Trimming cost V 3 bases and J 8 bases; bases outside gene matches: 5. The CDR3 has 13 amino acids. The CDR3 nucleotides read TGTGCCAGCAGCTTCGGACAGGGAGGAGAAGCTTTCTTT. This encodes CASSFGQGGEAFF.

The chain has TRBV2 and TRBJ2-7, with a possible D match to TRBD1 (6 bases). Trimming shortened V by 5 bases and J by 6 bases, and 17 bases separated the two germline ends. CDR1 SNHLY and CDR2 FYNNEI come from the germline V gene. The CDR3 length is 14 residues. CDR3: CASSYTTGNGEQYF. The CDR3 DNA reads TGTGCCAGCAGTTATACTACAGGGAATGGCGAGCAGTACTTC.

The rearrangement joins TRBV5-1 to TRBJ1-1, with 10 nucleotides matching TRBD1. CDR3 size: 15 residues. Losses at the gene ends were 4 bases for V and 5 bases for J; bases not matched to a gene: 8. Germline CDR1 reads SGHRS; CDR2 reads YFSETQ. CDR3 DNA: TGCGCCAGCAGCCCCAAAGGGACAGGGGAGACTGAAGCTTTCTTT. Its translation is CASSPKGTGETEAFF.

CDR3 sequence: CASSLEFDNEQFF. In nucleotides, the CDR3 is TGTGCCAGCAGCTTGGAATTCGACAATGAGCAGTTCTTC. The V gene is TRBV5-4, the J gene TRBJ2-1; D is ambiguous. The V gene lost 0 bases and the J gene lost 5 bases, with 6 bases spanning the gap. This CDR3 comprises 13 residues. Germline V lookup: CDR1 SGHNT, CDR2 YYREEE (reference sequence).

The gene calls are TRBV6-1 and TRBJ2-1; D unclear. The germline V gene has CDR1 MNHNS and CDR2 SASEGT. V was shortened by 5 bases and J by 7 bases, with 6 bases between the two germline ends. This CDR3 contains 11 residues. The CDR3 sequence: CASSPRNEQFF. For the CDR3, the DNA is TGTGCCAGCAGTCCTAGGAATGAGCAGTTCTTC.

Only one count was recorded for this clone. This chain connects TRBV19 to TRBJ2-5; 14 positions agree with TRBD2. CDR3 length: 18 amino acids. V was pared by 7 bases and J by 4 bases, with 14 bases of the junction left unmatched. Germline V lookup: CDR1 LNHDA, CDR2 SQIVND (reference sequence). The CDR3 spells CASTMGGTSGRSAETQYF. Here the CDR3 DNA reads TGTGCCAGTACCATGGGGGGGACTAGCGGGAGAAGTGCAGAGACCCAGTACTTC.

This rearrangement joins TRBV11-2 to TRBJ1-4; 9 bases fit TRBD1. CDR1 and CDR2 from the germline V gene are SGHAT and FQNNGV. The CDR3 loop spans 19 amino acids. V trimming: 6 bases; J trimming: 5 bases; junction bases outside the gene matches: 19. The CDR3 region has the DNA TGTGCCAGCAGTTCCAACCGGGACAGGGACGGGGAATGGAATGAAAAACTGTTTTTT. It encodes CASSSNRDRDGEWNEKLFF.

The gene calls are TRBV7-2 and TRBJ1-6; the D is unclear. From germline, CDR1 is SGHTA and CDR2 FQGNSA. Trimming removed 5 bases at V and 10 bases at J, with 18 bases between. This CDR3 is 15 amino acids long. CDR3: CASSGSRATGSPLHF. The CDR3 DNA reads as TGTGCCAGCAGCGGGAGCCGAGCGACGGGATCACCCCTCCACTTT.

The CDR3 region is CATSRDKTGEKLFF. The CDR3 bases are TGTGCCACCAGCAGGGACAAGACGGGTGAAAAACTGTTTTTT. V usage is TRBV15 and J usage is TRBJ1-4; D possibly corresponds to TRBD1 (5 bases). Germline CDR1 is LNHNV and CDR2 is YYDKDF (reference sequence). The CDR3 is made up of 14 amino acids. Trimming left V 3 bases short and J 7 bases short, with 12 bases between.

The chain is built from TRBV28 and TRBJ2-1; no definite D call. The V gene lost 2 bases and the J gene lost 8 bases, with 10 bases spanning the gap. Germline V gene sequence: CDR1 MDHEN, CDR2 SYDVKM. The CDR3 is made up of 13 amino acids. The CDR3 is CASSLGASDEQFF. In nucleotides, the CDR3 is TGTGCCAGCAGTTTAGGTGCGTCCGATGAGCAGTTCTTC.